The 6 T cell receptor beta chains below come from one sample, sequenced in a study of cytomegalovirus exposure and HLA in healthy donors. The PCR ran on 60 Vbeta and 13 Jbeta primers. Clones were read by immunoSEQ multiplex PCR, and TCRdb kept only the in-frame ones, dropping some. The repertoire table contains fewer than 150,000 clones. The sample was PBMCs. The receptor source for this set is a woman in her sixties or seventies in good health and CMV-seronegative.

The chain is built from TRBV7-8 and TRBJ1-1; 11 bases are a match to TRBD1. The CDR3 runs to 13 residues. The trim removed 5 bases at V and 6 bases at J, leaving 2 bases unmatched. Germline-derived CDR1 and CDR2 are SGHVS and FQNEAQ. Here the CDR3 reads CASSTGQGAEAFF. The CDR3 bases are TGTGCCAGCAGCACGGGACAGGGGGCTGAAGCTTTCTTT. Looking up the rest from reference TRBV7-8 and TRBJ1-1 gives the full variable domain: GAGVSQSPRYKVAKRGQDVALRCDPISGHVSLFWYQQALGQGPEFLTYFQNEAQLDKSGLPSDRFFAERPEGSVSTLKIQRTQQEDSAVYLCASSTGQGAEAFFGQGTRLTVV.

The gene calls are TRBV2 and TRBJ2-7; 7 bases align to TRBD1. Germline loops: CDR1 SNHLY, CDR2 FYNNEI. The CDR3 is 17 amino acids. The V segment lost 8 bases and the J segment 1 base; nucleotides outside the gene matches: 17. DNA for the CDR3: TGTGCCAGCGGCCTCTATCGCGGCGAGACAGGGTCCTACGAGCAGTACTTC. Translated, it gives CASGLYRGETGSYEQYF.

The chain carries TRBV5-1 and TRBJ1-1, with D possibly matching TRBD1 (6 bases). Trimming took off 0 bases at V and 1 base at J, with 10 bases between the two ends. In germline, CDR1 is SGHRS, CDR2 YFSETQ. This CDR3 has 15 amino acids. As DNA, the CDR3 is TGCGCCAGCAGCTTGGTAAGGACAGCGAACACTGAAGCTTTCTTT. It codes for CASSLVRTANTEAFF.

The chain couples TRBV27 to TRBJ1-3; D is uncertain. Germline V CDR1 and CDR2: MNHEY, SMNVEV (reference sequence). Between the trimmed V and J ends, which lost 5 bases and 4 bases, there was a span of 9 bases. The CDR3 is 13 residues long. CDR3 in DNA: TGTGCCAGCAGTAATGGAGGGGGAAACACCATATATTTT. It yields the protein CASSNGGGNTIYF.

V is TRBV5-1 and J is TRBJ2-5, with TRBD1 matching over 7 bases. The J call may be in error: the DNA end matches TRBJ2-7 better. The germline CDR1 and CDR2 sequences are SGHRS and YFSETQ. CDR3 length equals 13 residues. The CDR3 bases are TGCGCCAGCAGCTCGGGACAGACCTACGAGCAGTACTTC. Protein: CASSSGQTYEQYF.

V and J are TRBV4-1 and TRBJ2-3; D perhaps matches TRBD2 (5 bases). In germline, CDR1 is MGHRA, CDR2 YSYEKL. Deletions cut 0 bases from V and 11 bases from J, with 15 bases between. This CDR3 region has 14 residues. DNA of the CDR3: TGCGCCAGCAGCCAAGATCGGGCTTACCGGGGGCAGTATTTT. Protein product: CASSQDRAYRGQYF.